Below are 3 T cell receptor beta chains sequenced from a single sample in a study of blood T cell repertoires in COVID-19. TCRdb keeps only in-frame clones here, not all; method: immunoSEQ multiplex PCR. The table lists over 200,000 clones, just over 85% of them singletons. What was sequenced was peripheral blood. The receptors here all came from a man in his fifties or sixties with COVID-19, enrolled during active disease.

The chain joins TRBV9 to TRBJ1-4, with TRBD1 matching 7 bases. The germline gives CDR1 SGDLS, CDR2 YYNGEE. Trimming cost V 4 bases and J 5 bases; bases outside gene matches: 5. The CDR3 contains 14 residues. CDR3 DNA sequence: TGTGCCAGCAGCTCACAGGGGCAGAATGAAAAACTGTTTTTT. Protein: CASSSQGQNEKLFF.

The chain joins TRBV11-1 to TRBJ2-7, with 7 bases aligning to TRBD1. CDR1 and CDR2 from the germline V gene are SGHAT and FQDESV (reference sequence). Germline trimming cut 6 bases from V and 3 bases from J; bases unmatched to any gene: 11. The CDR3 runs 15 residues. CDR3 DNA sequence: TGTGCCAGCAGTCTCACCGAGGGGGCAGTCTACGAGCAGTACTTC. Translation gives CASSLTEGAVYEQYF.

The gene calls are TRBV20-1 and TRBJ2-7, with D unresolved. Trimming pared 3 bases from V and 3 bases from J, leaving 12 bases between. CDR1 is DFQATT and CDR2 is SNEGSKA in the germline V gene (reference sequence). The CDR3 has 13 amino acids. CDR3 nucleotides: TGCAGTGCTAGTGAGGCCCTGGTCTACGAGCAGTACTTC. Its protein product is CSASEALVYEQYF.